The 18 T cell receptor beta chains reported below all come from one sample, sequenced in a study of a mutant IDH1 vaccine in newly diagnosed glioma. These receptors have no known antigen. Time point denoted: week 35, safety follow-up. The content of each vaccine dose was 300 ug of mutant IDH1 20-mer peptide, and topical imiquimod accompanied it. TCRdb's copy holds only in-frame clones and misses some; the assay was immunoSEQ multiplex PCR. Of about 68,000 clones in the sample, roughly 83% were seen once. Here the sequenced sample was PBMCs, taken from a glioma patient whose treatment included an IDH1 peptide vaccine. Source of these receptors: a man aged 18 to 29 with glioma.

The V gene is TRBV9, the J gene TRBJ2-7; 9 bases align to TRBD2. V dropped 4 bases and J dropped 2; count of bases not matched to a gene: 7. Germline V gene lookup returns CDR1 SGDLS and CDR2 YYNGEE. CDR3 length equals 15 residues. In nucleotides, the CDR3 is TGTGCCAGCAGCCCGAACCGACTAGCGGCCTACGAGCAGTACTTC. It is translated as CASSPNRLAAYEQYF.

The chain joins TRBV29-1 to TRBJ2-3; TRBD2 agrees at 11 bases. J gave up 4 bases and V 7 bases, and 7 bases lay outside the gene matches. The CDR3 extends over 14 amino acids. Germline values: CDR1 SQVTM, CDR2 ANQGSEA. The CDR3 sequence is CSAHSGGAPDTQYF. Here the CDR3 DNA reads TGCAGCGCCCATAGCGGGGGGGCCCCAGATACGCAGTATTTT.

The chain links TRBV27 to TRBJ2-3; TRBD2 matches at 13 bases. Germline CDR1 reads MNHEY; CDR2 reads SMNVEV (reference sequence). The CDR3 runs 20 residues. The trim removed 5 bases at V and 0 bases at J, leaving 14 bases unmatched. CDR3 coding DNA: TGTGCCAGCAGTCTCACCTCACCTCCGGGACTAGCGGGGAGCACAGATACGCAGTATTTT. This encodes CASSLTSPPGLAGSTDTQYF.

This clone appeared a few times. The chain links TRBV5-1 to TRBJ1-2; 8 bases are shared with TRBD1. The CDR3 runs 14 residues. The germline gives CDR1 SGHRS, CDR2 YFSETQ. Losses at the gene ends were 3 bases for V and 2 bases for J; bases not matched to a gene: 3. The CDR3 spells CASSSGQGNYGYTF. The CDR3 DNA reads TGCGCCAGCAGCTCAGGACAGGGAAACTATGGCTACACCTTC.

The chain employs TRBV6-1 and TRBJ2-7; D uncertain. With 6 bases removed from V and 3 bases from J, the gap between germline ends came to 12 bases. CDR1 and CDR2 (germline): MNHNS, SASEGT. This CDR3 is 13 amino acids long. Here the CDR3 reads CASSPSYGYEQYF. For the CDR3, the DNA is TGTGCCAGCAGCCCCTCTTATGGCTACGAGCAGTACTTC.

The gene calls are TRBV9 and TRBJ2-7; D is possibly TRBD2 (7 bases). CDR1 is SGDLS, CDR2 YYNGEE, per germline. Trimming took off 5 bases at V and 3 bases at J, with 21 bases between the two ends. This CDR3 region has 16 residues. CDR3 sequence: CASSRREGGEIYEQYF. The CDR3 DNA reads as TGTGCCAGCAGTCGAAGGGAGGGGGGTGAAATCTACGAGCAGTACTTC.

V usage is TRBV29-1 and J usage is TRBJ1-3; D is ambiguous. With 5 bases removed from V and 2 bases from J, the gap between germline ends came to 13 bases. Germline values: CDR1 SQVTM, CDR2 ANQGSEA. This CDR3 has 14 amino acids. CDR3 loop: CSVKPGYPGNTIYF. In DNA form, the CDR3 reads TGCAGCGTTAAACCGGGGTACCCTGGAAACACCATATATTTT.

This chain connects TRBV5-1 to TRBJ2-5; the D is unclear. Deletions cut 2 bases from V and 5 bases from J, with 25 bases between. The CDR3 has 18 amino acids. Germline values: CDR1 SGHRS, CDR2 YFSETQ. CDR3 in DNA: TGCGCCAGCAGCTTTAAAATAACCCCGACTGGGATAGGGGAGACCCAGTACTTC. Translation: CASSFKITPTGIGETQYF.

This clone was counted a single time. The rearrangement uses TRBV19 and TRBJ2-1; 13 positions match TRBD2. The CDR3 is made up of 15 amino acids. V gave up 5 bases and J gave up 9 bases; unmatched junction bases: 7. Germline-derived CDR1 and CDR2 are LNHDA and SQIVND (reference sequence). The CDR3 loop is CASSPLAGGPPEQFF. The DNA for the CDR3 is TGTGCCAGTAGTCCACTAGCGGGAGGGCCCCCTGAGCAGTTCTTC.

In DNA form, the CDR3 reads TGTGCCAGCAGCGTAGCAGGGCCCAGTGAGCAGTTCTTC. This encodes CASSVAGPSEQFF. The chain combines TRBV9 with TRBJ2-1; D is perhaps TRBD1 (5 bases). V gave up 0 bases and J gave up 9 bases, with 10 bases separating them. Germline CDR1 and CDR2: SGDLS and YYNGEE. The CDR3 extends over 13 amino acids.

CDR3 protein: CASTVGGRIYEQYF. CDR3 nucleotide sequence: TGTGCCAGCACTGTAGGAGGGAGAATTTACGAGCAGTACTTC. This chain links TRBV6-1 with TRBJ2-7; maybe TRBD2 (6 bases). Trimming pared 7 bases from V and 4 bases from J, leaving 17 bases between. The CDR3 contains 14 residues. Germline CDR1 is MNHNS and CDR2 is SASEGT.

This rearrangement joins TRBV5-1 to TRBJ1-1, with D hard to call. The germline CDR1 and CDR2 sequences are SGHRS and YFSETQ. The CDR3 has 12 residues. Deletions cut 5 bases from V and 1 base from J, with 6 bases between. The CDR3 region is CASRAGNTEAFF. DNA of the CDR3: TGCGCCAGCAGAGCTGGGAACACTGAAGCTTTCTTT.

The table lists this clone with a count of one. This sequence joins TRBV6-5 and TRBJ1-1; the D gene is possibly TRBD1 (6 bases). This CDR3 is 15 amino acids long. Germline V CDR1 and CDR2: MNHEY, SVGAGI. The V end lost 5 bases, the J end lost 0 bases, and 13 bases lay between the germline ends. CDR3 protein: CASSKGGQLNTEAFF. The CDR3 DNA sequence: TGTGCCAGCAGTAAGGGTGGACAGTTGAACACTGAAGCTTTCTTT.

V usage is TRBV30 and J usage is TRBJ2-1, with D possibly being TRBD2 (5 bases). Trimming removed 5 bases from V and 6 bases from J, with 11 bases in between. This CDR3 comprises 12 residues. Germline loops: CDR1 GTSNPN, CDR2 SVGIG (reference sequence). The CDR3 DNA is TGTGCCTGGGGACTCAGCGCCAATGAGCAGTTCTTC. Protein: CAWGLSANEQFF.

This chain links TRBV20-1 with TRBJ1-1; TRBD1 is a possible D gene (5 bases). V was clipped by 5 bases and J by 9 bases, with 13 bases between them. The CDR3 has 11 amino acids. The germline gives CDR1 DFQATT, CDR2 SNEGSKA (reference sequence). In DNA, the CDR3 is TGCAGTGCTCAAACCCCAGGGAAAGCTTTCTTT. Protein product: CSAQTPGKAFF.

V is TRBV4-1 and J is TRBJ2-7, with D unresolved. Trimming cost V 0 bases and J 0 bases, with 6 bases left between them. Germline CDR1 is MGHRA and CDR2 is YSYEKL. This CDR3 comprises 14 residues. CDR3 residues: CASSQDWASYEQYF. In DNA, the CDR3 is TGCGCCAGCAGCCAAGATTGGGCCTCCTACGAGCAGTACTTC.

The chain joins TRBV5-1 to TRBJ1-2, with 9 bases identical to TRBD1. This CDR3 has 16 residues. J gave up 4 bases and V 4 bases, and 11 bases lay outside the gene matches. Looked up from germline, CDR1 is SGHRS and CDR2 is YFSETQ. For the CDR3, the DNA is TGCGCCAGCAGCAACGGACAGGGGAAGAGGTTCTATGGCTACACCTTC. It is translated as CASSNGQGKRFYGYTF.

The rearrangement links TRBV11-2 to TRBJ1-2; D gene unclear. The CDR3 spans 12 residues. V was clipped by 0 bases and J by 8 bases, with 7 bases between them. In germline, CDR1 is SGHAT, CDR2 FQNNGV. The CDR3, as DNA: TGTGCCAGCAGCTTAGAAACGCGCGGCTACACCTTC. Protein product: CASSLETRGYTF.